Presented here are 19 T cell receptor beta chains from one specimen sequenced in a study of Tregs in tolerant kidney transplant recipients (dated 2019 in TCRdb). Libraries were prepared through the immunoSEQ multiplex PCR assay. Not all clones reach the TCRdb copy of this immuneACCESS table, which keeps in-frame sequences only. Checked studies attribute under half of the gap to unresolved V genes and leave the rest unexplained. This sample comprises some 240,000 clones, 65% to 85% of them detected only once. The biggest ten clones account for around 0.61% of the sample. Sequenced sample: CD4+ T cells from blood. Every receptor here comes from a human donor in good health.

This chain joins TRBV5-8 and TRBJ2-3; no firm D call. The length of the CDR3 is 13 residues. Germline V gene sequence: CDR1 SGHTS, CDR2 YDEGEE. With 4 bases removed from V and 3 bases from J, the gap between germline ends came to 9 bases. The CDR3 coding sequence is TGTGCCAGCAGCAAATATAATACAGATACGCAGTATTTT. It is translated as CASSKYNTDTQYF.

There are a few counts of this clone. The genes are TRBV2 and TRBJ2-5; no definite D call. The length of the CDR3 is 13 residues. V gave up 7 bases and J gave up 1 base, with 10 bases separating them. Germline CDR1 is SNHLY and CDR2 is FYNNEI. The chain's CDR3 is CASNGYFQETQYF. The CDR3 DNA reads as TGTGCCAGCAATGGCTACTTCCAAGAGACCCAGTACTTC.

This clone has a handful of counts. V gene TRBV10-3 combines with J gene TRBJ2-1; 7 bases map to TRBD1. The V gene's germline CDR1 is ENHRY and CDR2 SYGVKD. The CDR3 length is 14 residues. V lost 4 bases and J lost 6; bases outside the gene matches: 6. The CDR3 DNA sequence: TGTGCCATCAGTGGACGGGACAGTTCCAATGAGCAGTTCTTC. Translating it yields CAISGRDSSNEQFF.

V is TRBV2 and J is TRBJ2-3, with D possibly being TRBD2 (6 bases). CDR3 length: 13 amino acids. V gave up 6 bases and J gave up 2 bases, with 9 bases separating them. The germline V gene has CDR1 SNHLY and CDR2 FYNNEI. The CDR3 nucleotides read TGTGCCAGCAGACTAGCCACCACAGATACGCAGTATTTT. Its translation: CASRLATTDTQYF.

The V and J genes are TRBV7-9 and TRBJ2-7, with D unclear. Germline V gene data show CDR1 as SEHNR and CDR2 as FQNEAQ (reference sequence). V gave up 4 bases and J gave up 2 bases, with 12 bases separating them. There are 14 residues in the CDR3. The CDR3 nucleotides are TGTGCCAGCAGCTCCCGGGCCCACCCCTACGAGCAGTACTTC. This translates into CASSSRAHPYEQYF.

The J gene is TRBJ2-3, the V gene TRBV2; 8 bases align to TRBD1. V lost 5 bases and J lost 2; bases outside the gene matches: 3. Germline assignment: CDR1 SNHLY and CDR2 FYNNEI. CDR3 length: 14 amino acids. The CDR3 DNA sequence: TGTGCCAGCAGTAGACAGGGGATCACAGATACGCAGTATTTT. Encoded protein: CASSRQGITDTQYF.

This sequence joins TRBV5-6 and TRBJ1-2; D is unclear. The CDR3 runs to 14 residues. Deletions cut 1 base from V and 2 bases from J, with 9 bases between. CDR1 is SGHDT and CDR2 is YYEEEE in the germline V gene. The CDR3 loop is CASSLWRSNYGYTF. The DNA of the CDR3 is TGTGCCAGCAGCTTGTGGCGCAGCAACTATGGCTACACCTTC.

The chain links TRBV5-1 to TRBJ2-5; TRBD2 is a possible D gene (6 bases). Germline values: CDR1 SGHRS, CDR2 YFSETQ. The CDR3 is 12 residues long. The ends were cut back, 4 bases at V and 7 bases at J, with 11 bases in the middle. The CDR3 region has the DNA TGCGCCAGCAGCGGACTCGGGGGGACCCAGTACTTC. Its protein product is CASSGLGGTQYF.

The chain employs TRBV7-9 and TRBJ1-1, with D perhaps TRBD1 (5 bases). The germline V gene has CDR1 SEHNR and CDR2 FQNEAQ (reference sequence). The CDR3 covers 14 residues. The ends were cut back, 7 bases at V and 7 bases at J, with 19 bases in the middle. The CDR3 nucleotides read TGTGCCAGCACCAGGTGGTTGGGGGGTGGTGAAGCTTTCTTT. Its protein product is CASTRWLGGGEAFF.

The J gene is TRBJ2-1, the V gene TRBV5-1, with D perhaps TRBD1 (6 bases). From germline, CDR1 is SGHRS and CDR2 YFSETQ. This CDR3 has 13 residues. V lost 4 bases and J 4 bases, leaving 9 bases between the germline ends. CDR3 DNA: TGCGCCAGCAGCCTGACAGGTTACAATGAGCAGTTCTTC. Translating gives CASSLTGYNEQFF.

The chain joins TRBV5-4 to TRBJ1-1; 10 positions match TRBD1. V was pared by 6 bases and J by 1 base, with 6 bases of the junction left unmatched. Looked up from germline, CDR1 is SGHNT and CDR2 is YYREEE (reference sequence). This CDR3 has 15 residues. The CDR3 protein is CASKDRGTRNTEAFF. The CDR3 region has the DNA TGTGCCAGCAAGGACAGGGGGACCCGGAACACTGAAGCTTTCTTT.

This chain joins TRBV6-5 and TRBJ2-7, with 10 bases matching TRBD1. Germline V CDR1 and CDR2: MNHEY, SVGAGI. The CDR3 runs 14 residues. The V and J ends lost 7 bases and 4 bases, in that order; junction bases with no gene match: 7. CDR3 loop: CASTGTGDEYEQYF. DNA of the CDR3: TGTGCCAGCACCGGGACAGGGGATGAGTACGAGCAGTACTTC.

The genes are TRBV18 and TRBJ1-1; possibly TRBD1 for D (5 bases). Per germline, CDR1 KGHSH and CDR2 LQKENI. V lost 0 bases and J 7 bases, leaving 9 bases between the germline ends. The CDR3 is 13 residues long. CDR3 coding DNA: TGTGCCAGCTCACCACCGGCAGGGTTTGAAGCTTTCTTT. Translated, it gives CASSPPAGFEAFF. Complete variable domain (other parts from reference TRBV18 and TRBJ1-1): NAGVMQNPRHLVRRRGQEARLRCSPMKGHSHVYWYRQLPEEGLKFMVYLQKENIIDESGMPKERFSAEFPKEGPSILRIQQVVRGDSAAYFCASSPPAGFEAFFGQGTRLTVV.

The V gene is TRBV9, the J gene TRBJ2-2, with 12 bases fitting TRBD1. The CDR3 is 16 residues long. V was pared by 3 bases and J by 6 bases, with 6 bases of the junction left unmatched. The V gene's germline CDR1 is SGDLS and CDR2 YYNGEE. The CDR3 region is CASSAWGQGAPGELFF. CDR3 coding DNA: TGTGCCAGCAGCGCCTGGGGACAGGGGGCGCCCGGGGAGCTGTTTTTT.

The chain uses TRBV18 and TRBJ1-3; D is ambiguous. V shed 3 bases and J shed 0 bases, with 9 bases lying between them. CDR1 and CDR2 from the germline V gene are KGHSH and LQKENI. CDR3 size: 15 residues. CDR3 amino acids: CASSPVGISGNTIYF. The CDR3, as DNA: TGTGCCAGCTCACCTGTAGGGATCTCTGGAAACACCATATATTTT.

This chain uses TRBV30 with TRBJ2-1; no definite D call. Germline CDR1 reads GTSNPN; CDR2 reads SVGIG (reference sequence). This CDR3 spans 14 amino acids. V was clipped by 4 bases and J by 0 bases, with 10 bases between them. The CDR3 loop reads CAWTVSSSYNEQFF. The CDR3 DNA is TGTGCCTGGACGGTTTCGAGCTCCTACAATGAGCAGTTCTTC. Based on the CDR3 plus reference TRBV30 and TRBJ2-1, the full variable domain is SQTIHQWPATLVQPVGSPLSLECTVEGTSNPNLYWYRQAAGRGLQLLFYSVGIGQISSEVPQNLSASRPQDRQFILSSKKLLLSDSGFYLCAWTVSSSYNEQFFGPGTRLTVL.

This clone was detected a few times. CDR3 amino acids: CASSLVTGQTSEAFF. The CDR3 DNA sequence: TGCGCCAGCAGCTTGGTTACGGGACAGACCTCTGAAGCTTTCTTT. The V and J genes are TRBV5-1 and TRBJ1-1, with TRBD1 matching over 7 bases. The CDR3 loop spans 15 amino acids. Trimming at V came to 0 bases and at J to 6 bases, leaving 8 bases not matched to a gene. The V gene's germline CDR1 is SGHRS and CDR2 YFSETQ.

Points on this clone: Other DNA sequences within the sample encode an identical CDR3. The chain couples TRBV15 to TRBJ1-2, with D perhaps TRBD1 (6 bases). The germline V gene encodes CDR1 LNHNV and CDR2 YYDKDF (reference sequence). The CDR3 length is 14 residues. The V end lost 0 bases, the J end lost 5 bases, and 10 bases lay between the germline ends. The DNA of the CDR3 is TGTGCCACCAGCAGAGACAGGGGTGGGTATGGCTACACCTTC. Translation gives CATSRDRGGYGYTF.

This chain connects TRBV30 to TRBJ1-2, with 9 bases lining up with TRBD1. This CDR3 contains 16 residues. The ends lost 2 bases at V and 1 base at J; junction bases unmatched: 8. Germline V gene data show CDR1 as GTSNPN and CDR2 as SVGIG (reference sequence). The DNA of the CDR3 is TGTGCCTGGAGTCGTATGTGGGACAGGGTTAACTATGGCTACACCTTC. Its translation is CAWSRMWDRVNYGYTF.